What follows is one T cell receptor beta chain and its context. What it binds is unknown. RNA was isolated and reverse transcribed to cDNA, the sequencing template. Some clones are missing from TCRdb's copy, which holds only in-frame ones; the method was immunoSEQ multiplex PCR. Of 110,000 to 150,000 clones in the sample, about 60% were seen once. V dropped 7 bases and J dropped 7; count of bases not matched to a gene: 11. The CDR3 runs to 13 residues. Germline CDR1 SQVTM, CDR2 ANQGSEA. This entry is derived from a study of CD8+ T cells in alopecia areata. Study background: Treated patients swallowed 5 to 10 mg of oral tofacitinib twice daily. Treatment ran 6 to 18 months, with 6 months of follow-up afterward. Study results and limitations: Scalp data also include sequences from resident alphabeta T cells of normal skin.

The chain links TRBV29-1 to TRBJ2-5, with 8 bases identical to TRBD1. The clonotype comes from a human donor with alopecia areata. Sequences were derived from CD4+ T cells sorted from blood, sampled at week 0. This CDR3 is CSGWTGSGRTQYF. DNA of the CDR3: TGCAGCGGGTGGACAGGGTCCGGGCGGACCCAGTACTTC.